This TCR beta chain came from a study of beta chain features in type 1 diabetes. Study background: All samples yielded roughly 100 million examined sorted cells. General study points: VDJ junctions from patients with type 1 diabetes contained fewer insertions and more deletions. Shortening that was moderate but significant affected the TCRB CDR3s of Type 1 diabetes patients in all four CD4+ subsets.

Expressed TCRB transcripts were sequenced, since all the RNA that had been isolated was reverse transcribed. Repertoires were generated with immunoSEQ multiplex PCR, while TCRdb's copy carries only in-frame clones and drops some. This sample carries 150,000 to 190,000 clones, 10% of them seen once, and the ten largest clones take around 0.48%. Regarding this clone: The antigen remains undetermined.

The CDR3 is 12 amino acids. With 8 bases removed from V and 5 bases from J, the gap between germline ends came to 10 bases. Per germline, CDR1 SGHTA and CDR2 FQGNSA. Sorting of CD4+ naive, central memory, regulatory and stem cell-like memory cells was performed via CD45RO/CCR7/CD25/CD127/CD95/CD27. The sequenced sample consisted of central memory CD4+ T cells from blood. The chain joins TRBV7-2 to TRBJ1-5; D perhaps matches TRBD1 (5 bases). The receptor's source is a man between 25 and 39 years old with type 1 diabetes. CDR3 in DNA: TGTGCCAGCGCCTGGGGCGATCAGCCCCAGCATTTT. It yields the protein CASAWGDQPQHF. The whole variable domain, remainder taken from reference TRBV7-2 and TRBJ1-5, is GAGVSQSPSNKVTEKGKDVELRCDPISGHTALYWYRQSLGQGLEFLIYFQGNSAPDKSGLPSDRFSAERTGGSVSTLTIQRTQQEDSAVYLCASAWGDQPQHFGDGTRLSIL.